The 16 T cell receptor beta chains below were found in one sample sequenced in a study of shared clonotypes between healthy human individuals. Sequencing was performed with immunoSEQ multiplex PCR; in TCRdb, only in-frame clones are kept and a portion is missing. The table records some 2 million clones, approximately 94% of them present only once. CD8 cells classed as naive were CD45RO-negative and positively selected for CCR7, excluding terminally differentiated effector memory CD45RA+ cells. The sequencing sample was made of naive CD8+ T cells sorted from blood. Receptor source: a man between 18 and 29 years old in good health.

This chain links TRBV10-2 with TRBJ2-3, with D possibly being TRBD1 (6 bases). V was trimmed by 6 bases and J by 0 bases, leaving 19 bases between them. The CDR3 consists of 17 residues. Germline CDR1 is WSHSY and CDR2 is SAAADI. In nucleotides, the CDR3 is TGCGCCAGCAGCTTGGAAATAGACAGGACGAGCACAGATACGCAGTATTTT. This sequence encodes CASSLEIDRTSTDTQYF.

The chain joins TRBV4-2 to TRBJ2-2; D gene uncertain. The CDR3 loop spans 15 amino acids. The V end was cut by 0 bases, the J end by 3 bases, with 8 bases between. Germline CDR1 LGHNA, CDR2 YNFKEQ. CDR3 amino acids: CASSQDEDYTGELFF. For the CDR3, the DNA is TGTGCCAGCAGCCAAGATGAGGATTACACCGGGGAGCTGTTTTTT.

The chain employs TRBV13 and TRBJ2-7; D remains ambiguous. V was shortened by 5 bases and J by 0 bases, with 11 bases between the two germline ends. Germline CDR1 reads PRHDT; CDR2 reads FYEKMQ (reference sequence). CDR3 size: 14 residues. CDR3 in amino acids: CASSPRRSSYEQYF. DNA for the CDR3: TGTGCCAGCAGCCCCCGGCGGAGCTCCTACGAGCAGTACTTC.

The chain links TRBV19 to TRBJ2-1, with 8 bases fitting TRBD1. From germline, CDR1 is LNHDA and CDR2 SQIVND (reference sequence). This CDR3 spans 13 amino acids. Unmatched junction bases numbered 3, after V lost 5 bases and J lost 6 bases. The CDR3 region has the DNA TGTGCCAGTAGTGTAACAGGGGGCAATGAGCAGTTCTTC. Protein sequence: CASSVTGGNEQFF.

A few counts support this clone. The chain links TRBV10-1 to TRBJ1-6, with unresolved D. The germline CDR1 and CDR2 sequences are WNHNN and SYGVQD (reference sequence). The CDR3 runs 12 residues. Trimming stripped 6 bases from V and 9 bases from J, with 9 bases between. DNA for the CDR3: TGCGCCAGCAGCGATGGAATTTCACCCCTCCACTTT. It is translated as CASSDGISPLHF.

This clone appeared a single time. The chain has TRBV2 and TRBJ2-7; 11 nucleotides line up with TRBD2. Trimming took 0 bases from V and 4 from J; bases not matched to a gene: 5. This CDR3 is 16 amino acids long. CDR1 and CDR2 (germline): SNHLY, FYNNEI. The CDR3 region is CASSEAWTSGLYEQYF. CDR3 sequence (DNA): TGTGCCAGCAGTGAAGCATGGACTAGCGGGCTATACGAGCAGTACTTC.

Concerning this clone itself: This sample also contains other DNA sequences that code for the same CDR3. The chain recombines TRBV27 with TRBJ2-7; D perhaps matches TRBD2 (6 bases). Germline V lookup: CDR1 MNHEY, CDR2 SMNVEV (reference sequence). Trimming removed 5 bases from V and 4 bases from J, with 12 bases in between. The CDR3 runs 13 residues. CDR3 residues: CASSPTSRYEQYF. The CDR3 DNA sequence: TGTGCCAGCAGTCCGACTAGTAGGTACGAGCAGTACTTC.

The chain joins TRBV15 to TRBJ2-3, with D unclear. Trimming cost V 5 bases and J 6 bases, with 12 bases left between them. This CDR3 is 13 amino acids long. Per the germline V gene, CDR1 is LNHNV and CDR2 is YYDKDF (reference sequence). The DNA for the CDR3 is TGTGCCACCAGCCCCGGCGGTTCGGATACGCAGTATTTT. The encoded protein is CATSPGGSDTQYF.

The chain carries TRBV28 and TRBJ2-5; a weak D match, TRBD1 (6 bases). V dropped 9 bases and J dropped 2 bases, with 16 bases sitting between them. The germline V gene encodes CDR1 MDHEN and CDR2 SYDVKM. This CDR3 spans 14 amino acids. CDR3 in amino acids: CASRPGHLQETQYF. The CDR3 DNA follows: TGTGCCAGTCGGCCGGGACACCTTCAAGAGACCCAGTACTTC.

This clone was observed a single time. V usage is TRBV27 and J usage is TRBJ2-2; D unclear. CDR3 length equals 15 residues. CDR1 is MNHEY and CDR2 is SMNVEV in the germline V gene (reference sequence). Trimming removed 7 bases from V and 5 bases from J, with 17 bases in between. CDR3 bases: TGTGCCAGCACACACACCGGGCCGAGGACCGGGGAGCTGTTTTTT. Protein: CASTHTGPRTGELFF.

This rearrangement joins TRBV27 to TRBJ1-1, with D possibly matching TRBD1 (5 bases). The CDR3 runs to 14 residues. CDR1 is MNHEY, CDR2 SMNVEV, per germline (reference sequence). Between the trimmed V and J ends, which lost 6 bases and 1 base, there was a span of 12 bases. The chain's CDR3 is CASSPGVANTEAFF. CDR3 nucleotide sequence: TGTGCCAGCAGCCCGGGGGTTGCGAACACTGAAGCTTTCTTT.

The sample holds one count of this clone. The genes are TRBV5-1 and TRBJ2-3; the match to TRBD2 covers 9 bases. The trim removed 7 bases at V and 3 bases at J, leaving 6 bases unmatched. The CDR3 covers 14 residues. Germline loops: CDR1 SGHRS, CDR2 YFSETQ. The CDR3 DNA reads as TGCGCCAGCGGTTATAGCGGGAGTACAGATACGCAGTATTTT. It encodes CASGYSGSTDTQYF. Using reference TRBV5-1 and TRBJ2-3 for the parts outside the CDR3, the full variable domain is KAGVTQTPRYLIKTRGQQVTLSCSPISGHRSVSWYQQTPGQGLQFLFEYFSETQRNKGNFPGRFSGRQFSNSRSEMNVSTLELGDSALYLCASGYSGSTDTQYFGPGTRLTVL.

The chain joins TRBV5-1 to TRBJ2-3, with no clear D. The CDR3 is 14 amino acids. Between the trimmed V and J ends, which lost 0 bases and 15 bases, there was a span of 20 bases. The V gene's germline CDR1 is SGHRS and CDR2 YFSETQ. CDR3 sequence: CASSLAGGDWLYYF. The CDR3 bases are TGCGCCAGCAGCTTGGCCGGCGGCGATTGGCTGTATTATTTT.

This clone was detected once. V gene TRBV27 combines with J gene TRBJ1-2, with D possibly TRBD1 on 5 matching bases. The germline V gene has CDR1 MNHEY and CDR2 SMNVEV (reference sequence). Trimming removed 2 bases from V and 3 bases from J, with 19 bases in between. This CDR3 spans 17 amino acids. CDR3: CASSLQDPRQFDYGYTF. The CDR3 DNA reads TGTGCCAGCAGTTTACAGGACCCGCGACAGTTCGACTATGGCTACACCTTC.

Notes on this clone: This CDR3 is also generated by other DNA sequences in the sample. The chain is built from TRBV6-1 and TRBJ1-1, with a possible D match to TRBD1 (5 bases). Trimming shortened V by 1 base and J by 1 base, and 7 bases separated the two germline ends. Germline lookup yields CDR1 MNHNS and CDR2 SASEGT. The CDR3 loop spans 14 amino acids. In DNA, the CDR3 is TGTGCCAGCAGTGAAGGGCAGGGGAACACTGAAGCTTTCTTT. This translates into CASSEGQGNTEAFF.

This chain joins TRBV5-1 and TRBJ1-5; D is unclear. CDR1 is SGHRS and CDR2 is YFSETQ in the germline V gene. Trimming took 0 bases from V and 0 from J, leaving 7 bases between them. The CDR3 loop spans 15 amino acids. The CDR3 DNA follows: TGCGCCAGCAGCTTGGGAGTGTCTAGCAATCAGCCCCAGCATTTT. Its protein product is CASSLGVSSNQPQHF.